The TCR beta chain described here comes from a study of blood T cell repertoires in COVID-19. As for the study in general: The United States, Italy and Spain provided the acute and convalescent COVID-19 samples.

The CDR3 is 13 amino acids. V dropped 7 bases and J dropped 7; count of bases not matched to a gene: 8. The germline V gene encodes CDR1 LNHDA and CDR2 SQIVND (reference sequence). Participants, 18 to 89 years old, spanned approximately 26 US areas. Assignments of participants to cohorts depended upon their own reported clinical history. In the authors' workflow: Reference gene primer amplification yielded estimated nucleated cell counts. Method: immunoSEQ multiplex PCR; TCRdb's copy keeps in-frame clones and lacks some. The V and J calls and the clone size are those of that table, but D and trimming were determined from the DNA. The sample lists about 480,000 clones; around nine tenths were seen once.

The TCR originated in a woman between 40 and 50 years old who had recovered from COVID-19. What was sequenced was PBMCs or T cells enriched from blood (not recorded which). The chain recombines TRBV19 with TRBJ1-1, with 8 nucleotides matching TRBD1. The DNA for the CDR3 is TGTGCCAGTACCCTAGGGGGACAGGTTGAAGCTTTCTTT. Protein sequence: CASTLGGQVEAFF.